Reported below is one TCR beta chain. The V gene end was trimmed by 2 bases and the J gene end by 8 bases; junction bases not matched to a gene: 4. CDR1 and CDR2 from the germline V gene are SGHRS and YFSETQ. The CDR3 length is 13 residues. This record belongs to a study of shared clonotypes between healthy human individuals. Libraries were prepared by immunoSEQ multiplex PCR; TCRdb keeps only in-frame clonotypes and omits some of them. The data show about a million clones, around 76% seen once. V usage is TRBV5-1 and J usage is TRBJ1-2, with 9 bases fitting TRBD1. The sample comprised memory CD4+ T cells sorted from blood. Subset indicated: CD45RA-negative fraction. The sequence derives from a man aged 18 to 35 in good health. The CDR3, as DNA: TGCGCCAGCAGCTTCAGGACAGGGGAAGGCTACACCTTC. Encoded protein: CASSFRTGEGYTF.